One and the same sample provided the 5 T cell receptor beta chains below, sequenced in a study of cytomegalovirus exposure and HLA in healthy donors. Primers: 60 Vbeta forward and 13 Jbeta reverse. Assay used: immunoSEQ multiplex PCR; TCRdb lists only in-frame clones, some missing. This table has some 200,000 clones, roughly four fifths appearing once. The sequencing input was PBMCs. These receptors were taken from a girl aged 2 to 9 in good health and CMV-seronegative.

The chain couples TRBV6-1 to TRBJ1-4, with TRBD1 matching over 12 bases. Per germline, CDR1 MNHNS and CDR2 SASEGT. There are 16 residues in the CDR3. V gave up 1 base and J gave up 8 bases; unmatched junction bases: 5. CDR3 residues: CASSEGIGTGGEKLFF. The CDR3 region has the DNA TGTGCCAGCAGTGAAGGTATCGGGACAGGGGGCGAAAAACTGTTTTTT.

This chain joins TRBV7-2 and TRBJ1-2; D perhaps matches TRBD1 (6 bases). The germline V gene has CDR1 SGHTA and CDR2 FQGNSA. This CDR3 region has 12 residues. Trimming removed 3 bases at V and 7 bases at J, with 9 bases between. CDR3 DNA: TGTGCCAGCAGCTTGACAGGCCCTGGCTACACCTTC. Translating it yields CASSLTGPGYTF.

The chain links TRBV9 to TRBJ2-7, with 7 bases that match TRBD2. In germline, CDR1 is SGDLS, CDR2 YYNGEE. CDR3 length equals 16 residues. The V gene end was trimmed by 3 bases and the J gene end by 4 bases; junction bases not matched to a gene: 13. In DNA form, the CDR3 reads TGTGCCAGCAGCGAAACTGGCTCTAGCGGTTTTTACGAGCAGTACTTC. Protein sequence: CASSETGSSGFYEQYF.

J is TRBJ1-2 and V is TRBV19, with a tentative D call TRBD1 (6 bases). The CDR3 has 13 amino acids. Per germline, CDR1 LNHDA and CDR2 SQIVND (reference sequence). V gave up 8 bases and J gave up 4 bases, with 14 bases separating them. CDR3 residues: CASSPGQLYGYTF. The CDR3 region has the DNA TGTGCCAGTTCCCCTGGACAGCTCTATGGCTACACCTTC.

The rearrangement joins TRBV5-6 to TRBJ2-7, with D uncertain. Per germline, CDR1 SGHDT and CDR2 YYEEEE. This CDR3 region has 11 residues. V was shortened by 4 bases and J by 3 bases, with 5 bases between the two germline ends. CDR3 sequence (DNA): TGTGCCAGCAGCACCTACTACGAGCAGTACTTC. This gives the protein CASSTYYEQYF. The full variable domain, completed using reference TRBV5-6 and TRBJ2-7, is DAGVTQSPTHLIKTRGQQVTLRCSPKSGHDTVSWYQQALGQGPQFIFQYYEEEERQRGNFPDRFSGHQFPNYSSELNVNALLLGDSALYLCASSTYYEQYFGPGTRLTVT.